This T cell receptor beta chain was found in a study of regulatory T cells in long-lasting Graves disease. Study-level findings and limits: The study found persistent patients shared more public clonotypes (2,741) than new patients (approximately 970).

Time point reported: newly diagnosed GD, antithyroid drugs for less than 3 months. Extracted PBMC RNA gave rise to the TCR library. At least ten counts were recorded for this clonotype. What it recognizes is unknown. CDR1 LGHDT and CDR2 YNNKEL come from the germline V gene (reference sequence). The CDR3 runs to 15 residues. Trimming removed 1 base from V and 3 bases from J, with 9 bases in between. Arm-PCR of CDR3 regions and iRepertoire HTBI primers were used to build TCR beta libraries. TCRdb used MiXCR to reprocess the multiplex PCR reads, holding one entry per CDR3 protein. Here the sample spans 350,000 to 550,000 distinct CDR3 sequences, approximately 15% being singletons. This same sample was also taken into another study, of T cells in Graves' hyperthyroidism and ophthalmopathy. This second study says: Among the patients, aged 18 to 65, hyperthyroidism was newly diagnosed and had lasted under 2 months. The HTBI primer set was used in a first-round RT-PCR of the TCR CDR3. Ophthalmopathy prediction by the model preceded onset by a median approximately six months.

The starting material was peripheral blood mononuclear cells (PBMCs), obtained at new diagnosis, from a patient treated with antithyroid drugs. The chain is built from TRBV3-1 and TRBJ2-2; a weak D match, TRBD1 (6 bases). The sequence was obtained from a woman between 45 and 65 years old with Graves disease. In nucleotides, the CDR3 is TGTGCCAGCAGCCAAGGCGGACAGCACACCGGGGAGCTGTTTTTT. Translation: CASSQGGQHTGELFF.